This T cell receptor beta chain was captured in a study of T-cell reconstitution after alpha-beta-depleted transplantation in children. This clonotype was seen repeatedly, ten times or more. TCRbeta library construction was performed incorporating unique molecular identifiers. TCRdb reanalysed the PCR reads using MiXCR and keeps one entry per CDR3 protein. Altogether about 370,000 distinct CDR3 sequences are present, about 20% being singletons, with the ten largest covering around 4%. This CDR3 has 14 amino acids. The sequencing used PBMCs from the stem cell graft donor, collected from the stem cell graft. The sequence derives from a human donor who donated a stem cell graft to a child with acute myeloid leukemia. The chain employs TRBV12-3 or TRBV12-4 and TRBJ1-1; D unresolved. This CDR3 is CVTQRTEKNTEAFF. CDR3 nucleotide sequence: TGTGTTACACAGCGTACGGAAAAGAACACTGAAGCTTTCTTT.